The 10 T cell receptor beta chains below were found in one sample sequenced in a study of beta chain features in type 1 diabetes. Investigators reverse transcribed all isolated RNA, so they sequenced expressed TCRB transcripts. The repertoire was sequenced with immunoSEQ multiplex PCR; TCRdb's copy has only in-frame clones and lacks some. The table lists about 350,000 clones, about 20% of them singletons. Sequencing input: naive CD4+ T cells from blood. These receptors came from a woman between 18 and 29 years old in good health.

V is TRBV2 and J is TRBJ2-7; 10 bases map to TRBD1. V lost 5 bases, J lost 4 bases, and 5 bases stayed unmatched. Germline-derived CDR1 and CDR2 are SNHLY and FYNNEI. The CDR3 is 14 amino acids. The CDR3 DNA follows: TGTGCCAGCAGTTCGAGGACAGGGGGGTACGAGCAGTACTTC. Protein product: CASSSRTGGYEQYF.

The chain uses TRBV30 and TRBJ2-7; a possible D gene is TRBD1 (5 bases). Trimming stripped 4 bases from V and 4 bases from J, with 11 bases between. Germline CDR1 and CDR2: GTSNPN and SVGIG (reference sequence). The CDR3 consists of 12 residues. The chain's CDR3 is CAWIKDSYEQYF. In DNA form, the CDR3 reads TGTGCCTGGATTAAAGACAGTTACGAGCAGTACTTC.

The chain uses TRBV7-9 and TRBJ2-1; D unresolved. The germline V and J ends were trimmed by 1 base and 9 bases, with 13 bases remaining between them. Germline CDR1 SEHNR, CDR2 FQNEAQ (reference sequence). The CDR3 covers 14 residues. CDR3 sequence reads: CASSLGSTLGEQFF. As DNA, the CDR3 is TGTGCCAGCAGCTTAGGTTCTACCCTAGGTGAGCAGTTCTTC.

As concerns this clone: Distinct nucleotide sequences in the sample also encode this CDR3. The chain has TRBV5-4 and TRBJ1-2; possible D gene TRBD1, 5 bases. The V gene lost 1 base and the J gene lost 1 base, with 8 bases spanning the gap. The CDR3 has 14 amino acids. The germline V gene encodes CDR1 SGHNT and CDR2 YYREEE (reference sequence). CDR3 residues: CASSLRQGNYGYTF. CDR3 nucleotides: TGTGCCAGCAGCTTGCGGCAGGGTAACTATGGCTACACCTTC.

This clone was detected only a few times. The chain recombines TRBV25-1 with TRBJ2-3; no definite D call. The ends were cut back, 5 bases at V and 7 bases at J, with 16 bases in the middle. The germline V gene encodes CDR1 MGHDK and CDR2 SYGVNS. The CDR3 runs to 14 residues. CDR3 nucleotides: TGTGCCAGCAGTTCCTCGAGCCTAGAGAATACGCAGTATTTT. Amino acids: CASSSSSLENTQYF.

J is TRBJ2-5 and V is TRBV19, with D perhaps TRBD2 (7 bases). V shed 7 bases and J shed 3 bases, with 18 bases lying between them. The CDR3 length is 15 residues. The germline V gene has CDR1 LNHDA and CDR2 SQIVND (reference sequence). This CDR3 is CASTLGGQVEETQYF. In DNA, the CDR3 is TGTGCCAGTACCCTCGGGGGGCAAGTAGAAGAGACCCAGTACTTC.

This rearrangement joins TRBV5-1 to TRBJ2-2; 12 nucleotides line up with TRBD2. The CDR3 runs 15 residues. Trimming at V came to 4 bases and at J to 8 bases, leaving 6 bases not matched to a gene. The germline V gene has CDR1 SGHRS and CDR2 YFSETQ. The CDR3 DNA reads as TGCGCCAGCAGCGTGGGACTAGCGGGCGGTGGGGAGCTGTTTTTT. Translated: CASSVGLAGGGELFF.

The rearrangement joins TRBV6-1 to TRBJ2-3; TRBD1 might be the D (5 bases). Germline V gives CDR1 MNHNS, CDR2 SASEGT. V was shortened by 7 bases and J by 0 bases, with 11 bases between the two germline ends. The CDR3 has 14 amino acids. CDR3 in amino acids: CASTPDSSTDTQYF. The CDR3 DNA reads as TGTGCCAGCACTCCCGACAGTAGCACAGATACGCAGTATTTT.

The J gene is TRBJ2-5, the V gene TRBV5-4; D perhaps matches TRBD1 (5 bases). This CDR3 contains 15 residues. Germline V gene data show CDR1 as SGHNT and CDR2 as YYREEE (reference sequence). V lost 4 bases to trimming and J lost 2 bases, with 15 bases between them. The CDR3 DNA follows: TGTGCCAGCAGCCCGCCCGACAGCCTACAAGAGACCCAGTACTTC. Translated, it gives CASSPPDSLQETQYF.

The chain carries TRBV30 and TRBJ1-1; the D gene is possibly TRBD1 (5 bases). Germline CDR1 is GTSNPN and CDR2 is SVGIG (reference sequence). The CDR3 length is 14 residues. V lost 2 bases and J 3 bases, leaving 13 bases between the germline ends. The CDR3 region is CAWSQGMADTEAFF. The CDR3 nucleotides read TGTGCCTGGAGTCAGGGAATGGCGGACACTGAAGCTTTCTTT.